The rows below give T cell receptor beta chains drawn from one sample of a study of cytomegalovirus exposure and HLA in healthy donors. The method was immunoSEQ multiplex PCR; TCRdb's version includes in-frame clones alone and lacks a portion of them. The sample yields around 170,000 clones, approximately 88% seen once. The sequencing sample was made of PBMCs. These receptors were obtained from a boy between 2 and 10 years old in good health and CMV-seronegative. CDR3s include the opening cysteine and the closing phenylalanine or tryptophan. A D gene is named only where the DNA matches it firmly. Clone size, where shown, is once, few, many, or a class for clones that have expanded.

abundance: .
j_gene: TRBJ2-2
d_gene: .
v_gene: TRBV21-1
CDR3aa: CASSKGVGQVNTGELFF
CDR3nt: TGTGCCAGCAGCAAAGGCGTTGGACAGGTGAACACCGGGGAGCTGTTTTTT

abundance: .
j_gene: TRBJ1-1
d_gene: .
v_gene: TRBV10-3
CDR3aa: CAITGTMNTEAFF
CDR3nt: TGTGCCATCACCGGGACAATGAACACTGAAGCTTTCTTT

abundance: .
j_gene: TRBJ2-7
d_gene: TRBD2
v_gene: TRBV5-1
CDR3aa: CASSLKLAGALVDEQYF
CDR3nt: TGCGCCAGCAGCTTGAAACTAGCGGGAGCGCTTGTTGATGAGCAGTACTTC

abundance: .
j_gene: TRBJ2-7
d_gene: TRBD2
v_gene: TRBV4-1
CDR3aa: CASSPAAGVRAGALYEQYF
CDR3nt: TGCGCCAGCAGCCCGGCCGCGGGGGTACGAGCGGGAGCGCTTTACGAGCAGTACTTC

abundance: .
j_gene: TRBJ2-1
d_gene: TRBD1
v_gene: TRBV25-1
CDR3aa: CASSGGQRDNEQFF
CDR3nt: TGTGCCAGCAGTGGGGGACAGAGAGACAATGAGCAGTTCTTC

abundance: .
j_gene: TRBJ2-7
d_gene: TRBD2
v_gene: TRBV29-1
CDR3aa: CSVGVRGGEQYF
CDR3nt: TGCAGCGTTGGGGTTCGGGGGGGCGAGCAGTACTTC

abundance: .
j_gene: TRBJ2-2
d_gene: .
v_gene: TRBV2
CDR3aa: CASREGQYTGELFF
CDR3nt: TGTGCCAGCAGGGAGGGACAGTACACCGGGGAGCTGTTTTTT

abundance: .
j_gene: TRBJ2-7
d_gene: .
v_gene: TRBV9
CDR3aa: CASSVEVGAGYEQYF
CDR3nt: TGTGCCAGCAGCGTAGAAGTGGGCGCTGGCTACGAGCAGTACTTC

abundance: few
j_gene: TRBJ1-1
d_gene: .
v_gene: TRBV27
CDR3aa: CASSPRDSLPHTEAFF
CDR3nt: TGTGCCAGCAGCCCACGGGACTCCCTCCCCCACACTGAAGCTTTCTTT

abundance: once
j_gene: TRBJ2-7
d_gene: TRBD2
v_gene: TRBV5-1
CDR3aa: CASSDPSGYLTYEQYF
CDR3nt: TGCGCCAGCAGCGATCCTAGCGGGTACCTCACCTACGAGCAGTACTTC

abundance: .
j_gene: TRBJ2-5
d_gene: TRBD1
v_gene: TRBV7-9
CDR3aa: CASSQRTGPDQETQYF
CDR3nt: TGTGCCAGCAGCCAAAGGACAGGGCCAGACCAAGAGACCCAGTACTTC

abundance: .
j_gene: TRBJ1-2
d_gene: TRBD1
v_gene: TRBV5-1
CDR3aa: CASSPGQGAGGYTF
CDR3nt: TGCGCCAGCAGCCCGGGACAGGGGGCGGGAGGCTACACCTTC

abundance: .
j_gene: TRBJ2-3
d_gene: TRBD2
v_gene: TRBV29-1
CDR3aa: CSAGLFTDTQYF
CDR3nt: TGCAGCGCGGGACTATTCACAGATACGCAGTATTTT

abundance: .
j_gene: TRBJ2-2
d_gene: TRBD2
v_gene: TRBV5-4
CDR3aa: CASRGPGLPNTGELFF
CDR3nt: TGTGCCAGCAGAGGGCCGGGACTACCTAACACCGGGGAGCTGTTTTTT

abundance: once
j_gene: TRBJ2-2
d_gene: TRBD1
v_gene: TRBV10-2
CDR3aa: CASGQGATGELFF
CDR3nt: TGCGCCAGCGGTCAGGGGGCAACCGGGGAGCTGTTTTTT

abundance: .
j_gene: TRBJ1-5
d_gene: TRBD1
v_gene: TRBV11-2
CDR3aa: CASSFGQGNQPQHF
CDR3nt: TGTGCCAGCAGTTTTGGACAGGGCAATCAGCCCCAGCATTTT

abundance: .
j_gene: TRBJ2-5
d_gene: TRBD2
v_gene: TRBV28
CDR3aa: CASSSTLLAGDGETQYF
CDR3nt: TGTGCCAGCAGTTCCACCCTACTAGCGGGAGATGGAGAGACCCAGTACTTC

abundance: .
j_gene: TRBJ2-2
d_gene: TRBD2
v_gene: TRBV27
CDR3aa: CASSLLAGYPELFF
CDR3nt: TGTGCCAGCAGTTTACTAGCGGGATATCCGGAGCTGTTTTTT

abundance: .
j_gene: TRBJ1-5
d_gene: TRBD1
v_gene: TRBV19
CDR3aa: CASTDRDEPQHF
CDR3nt: TGTGCCAGTACGGACAGGGACGAGCCCCAGCATTTT

abundance: .
j_gene: TRBJ1-3
d_gene: .
v_gene: TRBV6-5
CDR3aa: CASEGSSGNTIYF
CDR3nt: TGTGCCAGCGAAGGGAGCTCTGGAAACACCATATATTTT

abundance: .
j_gene: TRBJ2-1
d_gene: TRBD2
v_gene: TRBV18
CDR3aa: CASSPRAGELVEQFF
CDR3nt: TGTGCCAGCTCCCCCCGAGCGGGAGAGTTGGTGGAGCAGTTCTTC

abundance: once
j_gene: TRBJ1-3
d_gene: TRBD1
v_gene: TRBV7-9
CDR3aa: CASSPRQGDQGTIYF
CDR3nt: TGTGCCAGCAGCCCACGACAGGGGGACCAAGGGACCATATATTTT

abundance: .
j_gene: TRBJ2-7
d_gene: TRBD2
v_gene: TRBV5-1
CDR3aa: CASSLAGTYEQYF
CDR3nt: TGCGCCAGCAGCCTAGCGGGAACCTACGAGCAGTACTTC

abundance: .
j_gene: TRBJ2-3
d_gene: TRBD2
v_gene: TRBV19
CDR3aa: CASSPGLADFTDTQYF
CDR3nt: TGTGCCAGTAGTCCGGGACTAGCGGATTTCACAGATACGCAGTATTTT

abundance: .
j_gene: TRBJ2-7
d_gene: .
v_gene: TRBV4-1
CDR3aa: CASSEVAMSYEQYF
CDR3nt: TGCGCCAGCAGCGAGGTAGCGATGAGTTACGAGCAGTACTTC

abundance: .
j_gene: TRBJ1-2
d_gene: TRBD1
v_gene: TRBV5-1
CDR3aa: CASSLSRTGADGYTF
CDR3nt: TGCGCCAGCAGCTTGTCCCGGACAGGAGCTGATGGCTACACCTTC

abundance: .
j_gene: TRBJ2-7
d_gene: TRBD1
v_gene: TRBV19
CDR3aa: CASSPGDIQGDEQYF
CDR3nt: TGTGCCAGTAGTCCCGGGGACATCCAGGGGGACGAGCAGTACTTC

abundance: .
j_gene: TRBJ1-1
d_gene: TRBD1
v_gene: TRBV7-3
CDR3aa: CASSYPRQGKETEAFF
CDR3nt: TGTGCCAGCAGCTACCCACGACAGGGTAAGGAGACTGAAGCTTTCTTT

abundance: .
j_gene: TRBJ2-7
d_gene: .
v_gene: TRBV27
CDR3aa: CASSLTSSYEQYF
CDR3nt: TGTGCCAGCAGTTTAACCAGCTCCTACGAGCAGTACTTC

abundance: .
j_gene: TRBJ2-7
d_gene: .
v_gene: TRBV5-1
CDR3aa: CASSLEASVDFYEQYF
CDR3nt: TGCGCCAGCAGCTTGGAGGCTAGTGTGGATTTTTACGAGCAGTACTTC

abundance: once
j_gene: TRBJ1-1
d_gene: .
v_gene: TRBV7-9
CDR3aa: CASSLDSVGNTEAFF
CDR3nt: TGTGCCAGCAGCTTAGACAGTGTCGGGAACACTGAAGCTTTCTTT

abundance: once
j_gene: TRBJ2-3
d_gene: TRBD1
v_gene: TRBV9
CDR3aa: CASSAVSQGVPGDTQYF
CDR3nt: TGTGCCAGCAGCGCCGTCTCCCAGGGGGTCCCAGGAGATACGCAGTATTTT

abundance: .
j_gene: TRBJ2-3
d_gene: TRBD1
v_gene: TRBV28
CDR3aa: CASSSRDRTPDTQYF
CDR3nt: TGTGCCAGCAGCTCCCGGGACAGGACCCCAGATACGCAGTATTTT

abundance: .
j_gene: TRBJ2-7
d_gene: .
v_gene: TRBV12-1
CDR3aa: CASSFPDRPSTYEQYF
CDR3nt: TGTGCCAGCAGCTTCCCCGACAGGCCTTCGACCTACGAGCAGTACTTC

abundance: .
j_gene: TRBJ2-7
d_gene: TRBD2
v_gene: TRBV2
CDR3aa: CASTPGAILAGTYEQYF
CDR3nt: TGTGCCAGCACCCCGGGGGCTATACTAGCGGGTACCTACGAGCAGTACTTC

abundance: .
j_gene: TRBJ1-1
d_gene: .
v_gene: TRBV29-1
CDR3aa: CSGKQVENTEAFF
CDR3nt: TGCAGCGGGAAACAGGTGGAGAACACTGAAGCTTTCTTT

abundance: .
j_gene: TRBJ2-2
d_gene: .
v_gene: TRBV27
CDR3aa: CASRDSNTGELFF
CDR3nt: TGTGCCAGCAGGGACAGTAACACCGGGGAGCTGTTTTTT

abundance: .
j_gene: TRBJ2-7
d_gene: .
v_gene: TRBV6-1
CDR3aa: CATGDYEQYF
CDR3nt: TGTGCCACCGGGGACTACGAGCAGTACTTC

abundance: .
j_gene: TRBJ2-1
d_gene: TRBD2
v_gene: TRBV9
CDR3aa: CASSVPGGGYNEQFF
CDR3nt: TGTGCCAGCAGCGTTCCCGGGGGGGGATACAATGAGCAGTTCTTC

abundance: .
j_gene: TRBJ2-1
d_gene: .
v_gene: TRBV2
CDR3aa: CASSRGVSYNEQFF
CDR3nt: TGTGCCAGCAGTCGAGGAGTCTCCTACAATGAGCAGTTCTTC

abundance: .
j_gene: TRBJ2-7
d_gene: .
v_gene: TRBV19
CDR3aa: CASSIVAVANEQYF
CDR3nt: TGTGCCAGTAGTATAGTAGCAGTGGCCAACGAGCAGTACTTC

abundance: .
j_gene: TRBJ2-1
d_gene: TRBD2
v_gene: TRBV4-2
CDR3aa: CAVSERDAPYNEQFF
CDR3nt: TGTGCCGTCTCTGAGCGGGATGCCCCCTACAATGAGCAGTTCTTC